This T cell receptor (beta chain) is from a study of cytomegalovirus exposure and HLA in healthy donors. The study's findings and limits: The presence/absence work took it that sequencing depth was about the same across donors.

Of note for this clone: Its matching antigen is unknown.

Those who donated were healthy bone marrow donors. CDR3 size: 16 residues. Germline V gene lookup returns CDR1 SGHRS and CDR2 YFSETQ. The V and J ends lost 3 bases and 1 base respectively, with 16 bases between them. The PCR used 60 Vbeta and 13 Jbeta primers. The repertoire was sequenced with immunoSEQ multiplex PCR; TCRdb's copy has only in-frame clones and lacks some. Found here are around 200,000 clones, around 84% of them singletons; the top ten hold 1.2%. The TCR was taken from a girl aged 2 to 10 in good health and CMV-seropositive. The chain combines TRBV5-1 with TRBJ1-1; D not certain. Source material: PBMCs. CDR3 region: CASSYEGPATNTEAFF. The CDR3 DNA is TGCGCCAGCAGCTACGAGGGCCCTGCCACGAACACTGAAGCTTTCTTT.